The clone carrying this T cell receptor (beta chain) was counted at least ten times. As yet, its antigen is unknown. RNA transcripts gave rise to amplified TCR beta CDR3 regions. First-round RT-PCR targeting the TCR CDR3 was performed with the HTBI primer set. TCRdb reanalysed the multiplex PCR reads using MiXCR and keeps one entry per CDR3 protein. This repertoire shows about 370,000 distinct CDR3 sequences, approximately 16% found once; its top ten account for under 25%. Diagnoses were established using clinical symptoms, serum thyroxine and TRAb, thyroid ultrasound and orbital computed tomography. Fresh 10 ml peripheral blood yielded PBMCs. This specimen belongs to a study of T cells in Graves' hyperthyroidism and ophthalmopathy. The overall study: Blood from the periphery was taken at initial diagnosis, before any treatment.

Overall study results and limits: A model built on 13 V-J features separated ophthalmopathy from stable hyperthyroidism.

CDR3 size: 14 residues. The germline V gene has CDR1 MDHEN and CDR2 SYDVKM. The V end lost 1 base, the J end lost 8 bases, and 11 bases lay between the germline ends. Sequencing input: blood. The clonotype originates from a woman in her fifties or sixties with Graves' ophthalmopathy. The chain uses TRBV28 and TRBJ1-4, with no clear D. The CDR3 is CASSLSEAREKLFF. The DNA for the CDR3 is TGTGCCAGCAGTTTATCAGAGGCAAGGGAAAAACTGTTTTTT.